The 22 T cell receptor beta chains below all came from one sample that was sequenced in a study of T cell responses to AZD1222 COVID-19 vaccine. The protocol was immunoSEQ multiplex PCR, while the TCRdb copy is restricted to in-frame clones and leaves out a portion. The sample carries roughly 120,000 clones, around 93% recorded once. This specimen consisted of peripheral blood, obtained 28 days after the second AZD1222 dose. The receptors were sampled from an adult who received the AZD1222 COVID-19 vaccine.

This rearrangement joins TRBV7-6 to TRBJ1-5, with a weak D call TRBD1 (5 bases). Trimming stripped 0 bases from V and 4 bases from J, with 7 bases between. Germline CDR1 reads SGHVS; CDR2 reads FNYEAQ. This CDR3 spans 14 amino acids. The CDR3 protein is CASSLAGPNQPQHF. In DNA form, the CDR3 reads TGTGCCAGCAGCTTAGCGGGACCGAATCAGCCCCAGCATTTT.

The sample holds a few counts of this clone. V is TRBV6-5 and J is TRBJ1-3; 7 bases map to TRBD1. The trim removed 4 bases at V and 0 bases at J, leaving 6 bases unmatched. The CDR3 is 16 residues long. Germline loops: CDR1 MNHEY, CDR2 SVGAGI. CDR3: CASSLGGPLSGNTIYF. The CDR3 DNA follows: TGTGCCAGCAGTTTAGGGGGCCCCCTCTCTGGAAACACCATATATTTT.

The chain carries TRBV11-2 and TRBJ1-6; no firm D call. Germline V gene sequence: CDR1 SGHAT, CDR2 FQNNGV. CDR3 length: 15 amino acids. Trimming pared 5 bases from V and 3 bases from J, leaving 11 bases between. CDR3 DNA sequence: TGTGCCAGCAGCGACCACCGACACTATAATTCACCCCTCCACTTT. Translated, it gives CASSDHRHYNSPLHF.

The rearrangement joins TRBV6-5 to TRBJ1-2; D is possibly TRBD1 (5 bases). The CDR3 length is 14 residues. Germline V gene sequence: CDR1 MNHEY, CDR2 SVGAGI. Between the trimmed V and J ends, which lost 6 bases and 0 bases, there was a span of 11 bases. CDR3 sequence reads: CASRVDSSNYGYTF. CDR3 DNA: TGTGCCAGCAGGGTAGACAGTTCTAACTATGGCTACACCTTC.

This chain connects TRBV7-9 to TRBJ2-5; D remains ambiguous. V lost 3 bases, J lost 0 bases, and 8 bases lay in between. The germline CDR1 and CDR2 sequences are SEHNR and FQNEAQ (reference sequence). The CDR3 runs to 14 residues. CDR3 bases: TGTGCCAGCAGCTTTTCCGGGTACCAAGAGACCCAGTACTTC. Translated, it gives CASSFSGYQETQYF.

The V and J genes are TRBV7-2 and TRBJ2-5; a possible D gene is TRBD2 (7 bases). Looked up from germline, CDR1 is SGHTA and CDR2 is FQGNSA. The CDR3 is 15 amino acids. The V end was cut by 5 bases, the J end by 1 base, with 14 bases between. CDR3 residues: CASSLTGGAQETQYF. The CDR3 DNA reads as TGTGCCAGCAGCCTGACTGGGGGGGCCCAAGAGACCCAGTACTTC.

CDR3 protein: CASSILDRRDEAFF. The CDR3 DNA is TGTGCCAGTAGTATCCTGGACAGGAGGGATGAAGCTTTCTTT. The chain recombines TRBV19 with TRBJ1-1; 7 nucleotides align to TRBD1. The germline V gene encodes CDR1 LNHDA and CDR2 SQIVND (reference sequence). The CDR3 is 14 residues long. With V trimmed by 3 bases and J by 7 bases, 8 bases remained unmatched.

The CDR3 reads CASSLIKGNYGYTF. The DNA of the CDR3 is TGTGCCAGCAGTTTAATAAAGGGGAACTATGGCTACACCTTC. The rearrangement joins TRBV28 to TRBJ1-2; a weak D match, TRBD1 (5 bases). Germline V gives CDR1 MDHEN, CDR2 SYDVKM. The CDR3 runs 14 residues. V was clipped by 2 bases and J by 2 bases, with 9 bases between them.

In its sample, this clone was seen once. The V and J genes are TRBV5-6 and TRBJ1-5, with D possibly matching TRBD1 (5 bases). This CDR3 comprises 15 residues. CDR1 SGHDT and CDR2 YYEEEE come from the germline V gene. Deletions cut 2 bases from V and 2 bases from J, with 11 bases between. The CDR3 sequence: CASSFRDVGNQPQHF. DNA of the CDR3: TGTGCCAGCAGCTTCAGGGATGTGGGCAATCAGCCCCAGCATTTT.

The chain recombines TRBV28 with TRBJ2-7; D gene unclear. V was trimmed by 7 bases and J by 3 bases, leaving 13 bases between them. The germline V gene has CDR1 MDHEN and CDR2 SYDVKM. This CDR3 has 13 residues. The CDR3 sequence: CASTPPLLYEQYF. In DNA form, the CDR3 reads TGTGCCAGCACGCCGCCACTACTCTACGAGCAGTACTTC.

The chain carries TRBV7-6 and TRBJ2-7, with a possible D match to TRBD1 (6 bases). This CDR3 is 15 amino acids long. Trimming shortened V by 5 bases and J by 2 bases, and 16 bases separated the two germline ends. The germline V gene encodes CDR1 SGHVS and CDR2 FNYEAQ. The CDR3 protein is CASSHRTDLTYEQYF. The DNA for the CDR3 is TGTGCCAGCAGCCACCGGACAGACCTCACCTACGAGCAGTACTTC.

This chain joins TRBV28 and TRBJ1-2; 10 bases map to TRBD1. Germline-derived CDR1 and CDR2 are MDHEN and SYDVKM. V lost 5 bases and J lost 0; bases outside the gene matches: 21. This CDR3 region has 21 residues. CDR3 in amino acids: CASSLSMGGGTGDEANYGYTF. CDR3 DNA sequence: TGTGCCAGCAGTCTCTCAATGGGGGGAGGGACAGGGGACGAAGCTAACTATGGCTACACCTTC.

In this sample, this clone turned up once. This chain links TRBV7-2 with TRBJ1-6; perhaps TRBD1 as D (5 bases). Germline V gene sequence: CDR1 SGHTA, CDR2 FQGNSA. The CDR3 is made up of 15 amino acids. V was cut by 5 bases and J by 6 bases, with 14 bases left in between. This CDR3 is CASSPLTAGNSPLHF. CDR3 bases: TGTGCCAGCAGCCCACTGACAGCGGGTAATTCACCCCTCCACTTT.

V gene TRBV7-9 combines with J gene TRBJ1-1; D ambiguous. Germline loops: CDR1 SEHNR, CDR2 FQNEAQ (reference sequence). Trimming stripped 6 bases from V and 0 bases from J, with 20 bases between. This CDR3 is built from 17 residues. The CDR3 nucleotides read TGTGCCAGCAGTCGACTCGGAGCCCTGACCCTGAACACTGAAGCTTTCTTT. It translates to CASSRLGALTLNTEAFF.

The rearrangement joins TRBV5-1 to TRBJ1-6, with D unresolved. Trimming removed 3 bases at V and 9 bases at J, with 10 bases between. Germline V CDR1 and CDR2: SGHRS, YFSETQ. There are 13 residues in the CDR3. The CDR3 nucleotides read TGCGCCAGCAGCTCGGGATCTACTTCACCCCTCCACTTT. This sequence encodes CASSSGSTSPLHF.

This chain connects TRBV15 to TRBJ1-1; the D gene is possibly TRBD1 (6 bases). Germline values: CDR1 LNHNV, CDR2 YYDKDF (reference sequence). The CDR3 spans 13 residues. V dropped 2 bases and J dropped 6 bases, with 10 bases sitting between them. The CDR3: CATSRRQDSEAFF. As DNA, the CDR3 is TGTGCCACCAGCAGAAGACAGGATTCTGAAGCTTTCTTT.

The chain recombines TRBV9 with TRBJ1-2, with D possibly TRBD1 on 5 matching bases. The V gene lost 0 bases and the J gene lost 0 bases, with 9 bases spanning the gap. The V gene's germline CDR1 is SGDLS and CDR2 YYNGEE. There are 15 residues in the CDR3. The CDR3 spells CASSVGPGPNYGYTF. The CDR3 region has the DNA TGTGCCAGCAGCGTAGGGCCAGGGCCTAACTATGGCTACACCTTC.

The V call is TRBV19, the J call TRBJ1-2, with unresolved D. The V gene lost 4 bases and the J gene lost 2 bases, with 14 bases spanning the gap. Per the germline V gene, CDR1 is LNHDA and CDR2 is SQIVND (reference sequence). The CDR3 has 15 residues. The CDR3 sequence is CASSTPGARNYGYTF. The DNA of the CDR3 is TGTGCCAGTAGTACCCCGGGCGCTAGGAACTATGGCTACACCTTC.

DNA for the CDR3: TGTGCCAGCAGCTTAGCTCCAGGGGGGTTACAAGAGACCCAGTACTTC. This gives the protein CASSLAPGGLQETQYF. The chain is built from TRBV7-2 and TRBJ2-5, with D possibly being TRBD1 (7 bases). The CDR3 extends over 16 amino acids. Germline lookup yields CDR1 SGHTA and CDR2 FQGNSA. Trimming pared 0 bases from V and 2 bases from J, leaving 13 bases between.

The chain carries TRBV3-1 (or the pseudogene TRBV3-2) and TRBJ2-1, with 11 bases lining up with TRBD2. The J segment lost 7 bases and the V segment lost 1 base, leaving 3 bases of the junction unmatched. This CDR3 is built from 15 residues. CDR1 is LGHDT and CDR2 is YNNKEL in the germline V gene (reference sequence). Here the CDR3 reads CASSQGLAGLNEQFF. CDR3 bases: TGTGCCAGCAGCCAAGGACTAGCGGGACTGAATGAGCAGTTCTTC.

This clone came up once. V gene TRBV19 combines with J gene TRBJ1-5; D remains ambiguous. The CDR3 contains 17 residues. V was trimmed by 7 bases and J by 1 base, leaving 20 bases between them. CDR1 is LNHDA, CDR2 SQIVND, per germline (reference sequence). The CDR3 loop is CASTYGPLQGSNQPQHF. In DNA, the CDR3 is TGTGCCAGTACCTACGGACCATTACAAGGGAGCAATCAGCCCCAGCATTTT.

CDR3 residues: CASNLGPGSNQPQHF. CDR3 nucleotides: TGTGCCAGCAACCTAGGGCCAGGGAGCAATCAGCCCCAGCATTTT. V and J are TRBV6-5 and TRBJ1-5, with a tentative D call TRBD1 (5 bases). The ends were cut back, 7 bases at V and 1 base at J, with 14 bases in the middle. Germline V CDR1 and CDR2: MNHEY, SVGAGI. The CDR3 spans 15 residues.